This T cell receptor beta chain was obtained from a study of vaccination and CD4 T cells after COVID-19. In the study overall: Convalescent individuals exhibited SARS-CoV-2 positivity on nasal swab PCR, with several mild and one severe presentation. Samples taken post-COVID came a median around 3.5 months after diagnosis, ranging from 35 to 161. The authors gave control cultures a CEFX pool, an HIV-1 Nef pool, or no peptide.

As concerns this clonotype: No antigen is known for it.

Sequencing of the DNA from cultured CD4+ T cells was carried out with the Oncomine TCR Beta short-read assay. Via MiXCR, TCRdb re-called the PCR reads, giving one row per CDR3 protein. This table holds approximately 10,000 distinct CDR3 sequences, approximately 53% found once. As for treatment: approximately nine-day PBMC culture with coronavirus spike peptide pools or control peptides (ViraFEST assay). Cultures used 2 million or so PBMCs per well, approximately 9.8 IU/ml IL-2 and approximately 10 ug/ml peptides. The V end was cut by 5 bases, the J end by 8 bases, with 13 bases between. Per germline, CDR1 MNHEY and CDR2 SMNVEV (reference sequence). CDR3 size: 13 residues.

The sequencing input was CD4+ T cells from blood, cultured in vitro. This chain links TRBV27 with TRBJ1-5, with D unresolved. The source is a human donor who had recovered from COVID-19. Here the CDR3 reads CASSPLDGEPQHF. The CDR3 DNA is TGTGCCAGCAGTCCACTAGACGGGGAGCCCCAGCATTTT.